What follows describes a single TCR beta chain. As yet, its antigen is unknown. The source of the sample is a study of PD-L1 blockade in urothelial cancer. On the study more broadly: Males with urothelial cancer arising in the bladder constituted most of the 29 patients. General study results and limits: It was durable-benefit patients whose tumor-associated blood clones expanded more at 3 weeks.

J gave up 4 bases and V 5 bases, and 5 bases lay outside the gene matches. CDR3 length: 13 amino acids. CDR1 is LGHNA, CDR2 YNFKEQ, per germline. Only in-frame clones appear in the TCRdb table, and some are missing; sequencing was by immunoSEQ multiplex PCR. The table has tens of thousands of clones, about 90% seen once; the top ten hold about 7.3%. Time point indicated: peripheral blood 6 weeks after treatment start. This TCR derives from a man between 65 and 79 years old with urothelial cancer. This chain uses TRBV4-2 with TRBJ2-7; 7 bases are shared with TRBD2. Here the sequenced sample was PBMCs, taken around atezolizumab (anti-PD-L1) treatment. The CDR3, as DNA: TGTGCCAGCAGCGCAAGCGGGAATTACGAGCAGTACTTC. Translation gives CASSASGNYEQYF.